One sample yielded the 15 T cell receptor beta chains listed below, sequenced in a study of T cells after yellow fever vaccination. Using its own MiXCR run on the 5' RACE reads, TCRdb lists one record per CDR3 protein. Among some 70,000 distinct CDR3 sequences listed, approximately 7% were seen once. This specimen consisted of CD8+ T cells sorted from PBMCs, obtained 45 days after the first yellow fever vaccination. Source of these receptors: a man younger than 35 who received the YFV17D yellow fever vaccine.

This clonotype was found a few times. The chain links TRBV29-1 to TRBJ2-3; D is undetermined. The CDR3 extends over 12 amino acids. Germline CDR1 and CDR2: SQVTM and ANQGSEA. V lost 0 bases and J lost 6, with 7 bases in between. DNA of the CDR3: TGCAGCGTTGAAGATGGGCTGGATACGCAGTATTTT. Protein product: CSVEDGLDTQYF.

This clonotype was picked up a small number of times. V gene TRBV28 combines with J gene TRBJ2-2; D is ambiguous. Germline loops: CDR1 MDHEN, CDR2 SYDVKM. Trimming removed 3 bases from V and 6 bases from J, with 11 bases in between. The CDR3 extends over 14 amino acids. Here the CDR3 DNA reads TGTGCCAGCAGTTTTTTAGGCGCAGCCGGGGAGCTGTTTTTT. It translates to CASSFLGAAGELFF.

The table lists this clonotype with many counts. The chain combines TRBV7-9 with TRBJ1-4; D gene unclear. The CDR3 consists of 15 residues. Germline assignment: CDR1 SEHNR and CDR2 FQNEAQ (reference sequence). V was cut by 0 bases and J by 5 bases, with 10 bases left in between. DNA of the CDR3: TGTGCCAGCAGCTTAGCGGTGTCTTCGAATGAAAAACTGTTTTTT. This translates into CASSLAVSSNEKLFF. Complete variable domain (other parts from reference TRBV7-9 and TRBJ1-4): DTGVSQNPRHKITKRGQNVTFRCDPISEHNRLYWYRQTLGQGPEFLTYFQNEAQLEKSRLLSDRFSAERPKGSFSTLEIQRTEQGDSAMYLCASSLAVSSNEKLFFGSGTQLSVL.

This clonotype has ten or more counts. The chain couples TRBV20-1 to TRBJ2-7; 8 bases map to TRBD1. V dropped 6 bases and J dropped 2; count of bases not matched to a gene: 6. Germline CDR1 and CDR2: DFQATT and SNEGSKA (reference sequence). The CDR3 runs to 13 residues. CDR3: CSARDRMTYEQYF. The CDR3 DNA sequence: TGCAGTGCCCGGGACAGGATGACCTACGAGCAGTACTTC.

This chain uses TRBV6-1 with TRBJ2-5; 9 bases are a match to TRBD1. The length of the CDR3 is 16 residues. CDR1 and CDR2 from the germline V gene are MNHNS and SASEGT. V lost 4 bases, J lost 5 bases, and 11 bases stayed unmatched. The CDR3 DNA reads as TGTGCCAGCAGTGTTTGGCGACAGGGGGGAAACGAGACCCAGTACTTC. Protein: CASSVWRQGGNETQYF.

This clonotype has at least ten counts. V and J are TRBV20-1 and TRBJ2-5; the D gene is possibly TRBD1 (6 bases). CDR3 length: 13 amino acids. The germline V and J ends were trimmed by 6 bases and 5 bases, with 16 bases remaining between them. Germline-derived CDR1 and CDR2 are DFQATT and SNEGSKA (reference sequence). For the CDR3, the DNA is TGCAGTGCGGGGGCTAGTGGGGCCGAGACCCAGTACTTC. Protein sequence: CSAGASGAETQYF.

This clonotype showed up many times. V gene TRBV4-3 combines with J gene TRBJ2-2; 9 nucleotides align to TRBD1. The germline CDR1 and CDR2 sequences are LGHNA and YSLEER. The CDR3 spans 15 residues. J was trimmed by 5 bases and V by 3 bases; bases with no gene match: 4. In nucleotides, the CDR3 is TGCGCCAGCAGCCACGCGACAGGGGGGACCGGGGAGCTGTTTTTT. Protein product: CASSHATGGTGELFF.

This clonotype was seen ten or more times. The chain is built from TRBV7-9 and TRBJ2-2; no clear D gene. The V gene lost 1 base and the J gene lost 2 bases, with 8 bases spanning the gap. The CDR3 loop spans 15 amino acids. From germline, CDR1 is SEHNR and CDR2 FQNEAQ (reference sequence). CDR3 in DNA: TGTGCCAGCAGCTTAGTTCAGTACAACACCGGGGAGCTGTTTTTT. Amino acids: CASSLVQYNTGELFF.

This clonotype has a count of ten or more. The chain combines TRBV27 with TRBJ2-2; D is perhaps TRBD1 (6 bases). The CDR3 is made up of 17 amino acids. V was shortened by 2 bases and J by 2 bases, with 15 bases between the two germline ends. The V gene's germline CDR1 is MNHEY and CDR2 SMNVEV (reference sequence). CDR3 amino acids: CASSLKLGRGNTGELFF. For the CDR3, the DNA is TGTGCCAGCAGTTTAAAACTCGGCAGGGGAAACACCGGGGAGCTGTTTTTT.

With regard to this clonotype: Germline is not matched at one junction end, which may reflect a read error. This sequence joins TRBV10-3 and TRBJ2-5; TRBD2 matches at 8 bases. The length of the CDR3 is 14 residues. Germline lookup yields CDR1 ENHRY and CDR2 SYGVKD. The chain's CDR3 is CAITPGGDQETQCF. The CDR3 DNA reads TGTGCCATCACGCCGGGGGGGGACCAAGAGACCCAGTGCTTC.

This clonotype has ten or more counts. One end of the junction does not line up with germline, which may come from a read error. The rearrangement joins TRBV4-3 to TRBJ2-3, with 7 nucleotides matching TRBD2. CDR1 and CDR2 (germline): LGHNA, YSLEER. This CDR3 is built from 13 residues. The CDR3 DNA sequence: TGTGCCAGCAGCCAAGTTCTCACTAGCGCGCAGTATTTT. It is translated as CASSQVLTSAQYF.

Ten or more counts support this clonotype. The V gene is TRBV4-2, the J gene TRBJ1-1; D might be TRBD1 (6 bases). The CDR3 extends over 19 amino acids. The germline gives CDR1 LGHNA, CDR2 YNFKEQ. V was cut by 1 base and J by 0 bases, with 21 bases left in between. The CDR3 reads CASSQARGELGGMNTEAFF. The CDR3 bases are TGTGCCAGCAGCCAAGCCCGCGGGGAACTAGGGGGGATGAACACTGAAGCTTTCTTT.

In its sample, this clonotype was seen many times. The CDR3 reads CASSLSGDSNQPQHF. CDR3 DNA: TGTGCCAGCAGCTTATCCGGGGATAGCAATCAGCCCCAGCATTTT. The chain employs TRBV7-8 and TRBJ1-5; the D is unclear. The CDR3 is 15 residues long. Germline V gene sequence: CDR1 SGHVS, CDR2 FQNEAQ. Trimming shortened V by 2 bases and J by 0 bases, and 8 bases separated the two germline ends. Looking up the rest from reference TRBV7-8 and TRBJ1-5 gives the full variable domain: GAGVSQSPRYKVAKRGQDVALRCDPISGHVSLFWYQQALGQGPEFLTYFQNEAQLDKSGLPSDRFFAERPEGSVSTLKIQRTQQEDSAVYLCASSLSGDSNQPQHFGDGTRLSIL.

As to this clonotype: This clone may be a read error of a much larger clone one base away. The rearrangement links TRBV12-3 or TRBV12-4 to TRBJ2-2, with D uncertain. V lost 10 bases and J 6 bases, leaving 9 bases between the germline ends. This CDR3 is built from 11 residues. CDR3 nucleotide sequence: TGTGCCACCGGGTGGGCCGGGGAGCTGTTTTTT. Encoded protein: CATGWAGELFF.

This clonotype was seen more than once but under ten times. The gene calls are TRBV23-1 and TRBJ1-5; possibly TRBD1 for D (5 bases). TRBV23-1 is recorded as an ORF, its role being uncertain. This CDR3 region has 16 residues. Deletions cut 4 bases from V and 0 bases from J, with 13 bases between. The CDR3 region has the DNA TGCGCCAGCAGTCGGTCAGGGCCCTATAGCAATCAGCCCCAGCATTTT. Protein product: CASSRSGPYSNQPQHF.